Listed below are T cell receptor beta chains from one sample, sequenced in a study of T cell responses to AZD1222 COVID-19 vaccine. Here immunoSEQ multiplex PCR was the method, and the copy in TCRdb shows in-frame clones only, minus some. This table holds around 100,000 clones, roughly 90% found once. The material was peripheral blood, obtained on day 0 of AZD1222 vaccination. The source is an adult in good health. Both conserved end residues are part of each CDR3. A D gene is named only where the DNA matches it firmly. Where a row states a size, it is once, few, many or the class of an expanded clone; other rows omit it.

>TRBJ1-4|many|TRBD1|16|TRBV7-2
TGTGCCAGCAGCTTGGGATCCGGGACAGGAGGGGAAAAACTGTTTTTT
CASSLGSGTGGEKLFF
>TRBJ1-1|.|TRBD1|12|TRBV29-1
TGCAGCGTTGGGCAGGGGGGCACTGAAGCTTTCTTT
CSVGQGGTEAFF
>TRBJ2-3|.|.|15|TRBV18
TGTGCCAGCTCATCTCGAGGGAGTAGCACAGATACGCAGTATTTT
CASSSRGSSTDTQYF
>TRBJ2-3|.|.|18|TRBV9
TGTGCCAGCAGCGTAGCCGGGGGCGGGAGAGGTGCTACAGATACGCAGTATTTT
CASSVAGGGRGATDTQYF
>TRBJ2-5|.|.|14|TRBV20-1
TGCAGTGCAAGTGGGGGGGGCGGTCAAGAGACCCAGTACTTC
CSASGGGGQETQYF
>TRBJ2-5|.|.|15|TRBV5-4
TGTGCCAGCAGCTTGGAGTCGGGACGCACGGGGACCCAGTACTTC
CASSLESGRTGTQYF
>TRBJ2-7|.|TRBD1|14|TRBV18
TGTGCCAGCTCCTATGAGGGGGCATCCTACGAGCAGTACTTC
CASSYEGASYEQYF
>TRBJ2-5|.|TRBD2|15|TRBV2
TGTGCCAGCAGTGTGACTAGCGGGAGCCAAGAGACCCAGTACTTC
CASSVTSGSQETQYF
>TRBJ1-2|many|TRBD1|14|TRBV9
TGTGCCAGCAGCCTTACCGGGACAGGGAATGGCTACACCTTC
CASSLTGTGNGYTF
>TRBJ2-5|.|.|11|TRBV7-2
TGTGCCAGCAGCCCGCAAGAGACCCAGTACTTC
CASSPQETQYF
>TRBJ2-1|.|.|15|TRBV27
TGTGCCAGCAGTTCCATAGACAGGTCCTACAATGAGCAGTTCTTC
CASSSIDRSYNEQFF
>TRBJ1-1|.|.|13|TRBV7-3
TGTGCCAGCAGCAGAGACCGAAACACTGAAGCTTTCTTT
CASSRDRNTEAFF
>TRBJ1-1|.|.|15|TRBV4-2
TGTGCCAGCAGCCAACTTCAGGGTCGGAGGGGTGAAGCTTTCTTT
CASSQLQGRRGEAFF
>TRBJ2-1|.|TRBD2|15|TRBV27
TGTGCCAGCAGTTTACGTCCTAGCGGATACAATGAGCAGTTCTTC
CASSLRPSGYNEQFF
>TRBJ1-2|.|.|14|TRBV5-1
TGCGCCAGCAGCCTTCAGGACGTGGACTATGGCTACACCTTC
CASSLQDVDYGYTF
>TRBJ2-3|few|.|15|TRBV9
TGTGCCAGCAGCGTAGCCTTACGGAGCACAGATACGCAGTATTTT
CASSVALRSTDTQYF
>TRBJ2-7|.|TRBD2|15|TRBV29-1
TGCAGCGTTGAAGGCCTAGCGGCTGCTCCCTACGAGCAGTACTTC
CSVEGLAAAPYEQYF
>TRBJ2-7|.|.|17|TRBV11-2
TGTGCCAGCAGCTCCTACCTTAGAAGTCGTAGCTCCTACGAGCAGTACTTC
CASSSYLRSRSSYEQYF
>TRBJ2-1|.|.|14|TRBV21-1
TGTGCCAGCAGCAAAGGTGGGCGGGACGGTGAGCAGTTCTTC
CASSKGGRDGEQFF
>TRBJ1-1|.|.|11|TRBV2
TGTGCCAGCAGCCAGTGGACTGAAGCTTTCTTT
CASSQWTEAFF
>TRBJ1-2|.|.|12|TRBV20-1
TGCAGTGCTAGTCCCGCTAACTATGGCTACACCTTC
CSASPANYGYTF
>TRBJ2-3|once|.|14|TRBV5-1
TGCGCCAGCAGCTTGATGATAGCGTCAGATACGCAGTATTTT
CASSLMIASDTQYF
>TRBJ1-2|.|.|15|TRBV5-1
TGCGCCAGCAGCTTGGGGGACTTAAGTAACTATGGCTACACCTTC
CASSLGDLSNYGYTF
>TRBJ2-7|.|TRBD2|14|TRBV28
TGTGCCAGCAGTTTGACTAGCGGGAGGCACGAGCAGTACTTC
CASSLTSGRHEQYF
>TRBJ2-2|.|.|15|TRBV4-2
TGTGCCAGCAGCCAAGATGGAGGGTCGGTCGGGGAGCTGTTTTTT
CASSQDGGSVGELFF
>TRBJ2-7|.|.|15|TRBV7-2
TGTGCCAGCAGCTTATGGGGCACATCCCCCGCCGAGCAGTACTTC
CASSLWGTSPAEQYF
>TRBJ2-5|few|TRBD1|13|TRBV30
TGTGCCTTTAAGACAGGGGGCGCGGAGACCCAGTACTTC
CAFKTGGAETQYF
>TRBJ1-5|.|.|15|TRBV18
TGTGCCAGCTCCCGAGTGAAAGGGGCGGGTCAGCCCCAGCATTTT
CASSRVKGAGQPQHF
>TRBJ1-6|.|.|18|TRBV27
TGTGCCAGCAGTTCGATATATAGGGGGACAACCTATAATTCACCCCTCCACTTT
CASSSIYRGTTYNSPLHF
>TRBJ1-6|.|TRBD1|14|TRBV9
TGTGCCAGCAGCCCCCGACAGGGGCAATCACCCCTCCACTTT
CASSPRQGQSPLHF
>TRBJ1-1|.|.|11|TRBV2
TGTGCCAGCAGTGATAGGACTGAAGCTTTCTTT
CASSDRTEAFF
>TRBJ1-3|.|.|15|TRBV21-1
TGTGCCAGCAGCAAAGGACAGAGGGCTGGAAACACCATATATTTT
CASSKGQRAGNTIYF
>TRBJ1-5|.|TRBD1|16|TRBV3-1/TRBV3-2
TGTGCCAGCAGCCAAGAGCCTGCCAGGGGGCGGCAGCCCCAGCATTTT
CASSQEPARGRQPQHF
>TRBJ1-2|once|.|13|TRBV19
TGTGCCAGTAGCACCAACAGGGAGGGTGGCTACACCTTC
CASSTNREGGYTF
>TRBJ1-6|.|.|12|TRBV2
TGTGCCAGCAGCGGACAGTACGCACCCCTCCACTTT
CASSGQYAPLHF
>TRBJ2-2|.|TRBD1|15|TRBV5-6
TGTGCCAGCAGCCCGGGACAGGCGAACACCGGGGAGCTGTTTTTT
CASSPGQANTGELFF
>TRBJ2-7|.|.|13|TRBV5-1
TGCGCCAGCAGCTTGGGACAGACCGGCGAGCAGTACTTC
CASSLGQTGEQYF
>TRBJ1-6|.|.|13|TRBV5-1
TGCGCCAGCAGCTTGGGGACGGACTCACCCCTCCACTTT
CASSLGTDSPLHF
>TRBJ1-5|.|TRBD1|16|TRBV5-1
TGCGCCAGCAGCTTAAACGGACAGGGGACCGGTCAGCCCCAGCATTTT
CASSLNGQGTGQPQHF
>TRBJ1-1|.|.|13|TRBV4-1
TGCGCCAGCAGCCAAGATTTCGCCAGGCAAGCTTTCTTT
CASSQDFARQAFF
>TRBJ2-1|.|TRBD1|17|TRBV10-3
TGTGCCATCAGTGCCCGACCTACAGGGGGCGCGGGCAATGAGCAGTTCTTC
CAISARPTGGAGNEQFF
>TRBJ1-4|.|TRBD1|17|TRBV9
TGTGCCAGCAGCGTAGCTATCATGACAGGGAGTAATGAAAAACTGTTTTTT
CASSVAIMTGSNEKLFF
>TRBJ2-7|.|TRBD2|18|TRBV5-4
TGTGCCAGCAGCTTGGCTGGACTAGCGGTCGGGTGGGCCTACGAGCAGTACTTC
CASSLAGLAVGWAYEQYF
>TRBJ1-2|.|.|12|TRBV30
TGTGCCTGGAGTGTACAGGCCCGGTCCTACACCTTC
CAWSVQARSYTF
>TRBJ1-2|.|TRBD1|13|TRBV6-5
TGTGCCAGCAGTCCTGACAGGGCGATAGGCTACACCTTC
CASSPDRAIGYTF
>TRBJ1-6|.|.|14|TRBV6-5
TGTGCCAGCAGTAGGACACGGGATAATTCACCCCTCCACTTT
CASSRTRDNSPLHF
>TRBJ2-1|.|TRBD2|18|TRBV14
TGTGCCAGCAGCCATCGTCCTAGCGGGATTGGCTCCTACAATGAGCAGTTCTTC
CASSHRPSGIGSYNEQFF